The subject of this entry is one T cell receptor (beta chain). The sort gate was single viable CD3+CD4+CD8-CD45RO+ cells for memory CD4+ T cells. Serum IgG to CMV pp150, pp28, p38 and p52 defined serostatus. The data were taken from a study of memory CD4+ T cells and cytomegalovirus serostatus. Germline V gene sequence: CDR1 SGHTA, CDR2 FQGNSA. The V gene end was trimmed by 2 bases and the J gene end by 5 bases; junction bases not matched to a gene: 7. The CDR3 consists of 15 residues. Per the original data handling: After removing out-of-frame reads, over 2 million distinct TCRbeta sequences remained. TCRdb keeps only in-frame clones here, not all; method: immunoSEQ multiplex PCR. V, J and clone size reflect that table, while D and trimming were determined from the DNA. The sample records some 52,000 clones, roughly 78% being singletons.

The TCR comes from an adult in good health and CMV-seronegative. The V gene is TRBV7-2, the J gene TRBJ1-2, with 8 bases identical to TRBD1. The sequenced sample was memory CD4+ T cells from blood. CDR3 in DNA: TGTGCCAGCAGCTTAACGGACAGGGACGGATATGGCTACACCTTC. Protein product: CASSLTDRDGYGYTF.